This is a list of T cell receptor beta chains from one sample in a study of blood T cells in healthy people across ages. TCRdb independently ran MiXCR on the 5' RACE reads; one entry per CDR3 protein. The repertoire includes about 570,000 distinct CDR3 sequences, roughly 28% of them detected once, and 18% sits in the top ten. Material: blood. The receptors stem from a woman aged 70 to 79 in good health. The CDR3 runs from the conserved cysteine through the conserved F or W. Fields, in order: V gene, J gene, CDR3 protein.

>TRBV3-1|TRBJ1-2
CASSQTAGRERYGYTF
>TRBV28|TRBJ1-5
CASRDTAGRQPQHF
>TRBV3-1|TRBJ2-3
CASSLGLVDTQYF
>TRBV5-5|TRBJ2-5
CASSLVLGQQETQYF
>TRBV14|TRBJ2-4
CASSGGPKNIQYF
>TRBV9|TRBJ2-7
CASSRLGQSSYEQYF
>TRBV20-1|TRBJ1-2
CSALGQGANYGYTF
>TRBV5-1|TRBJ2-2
CASSLLSQGATGELFF
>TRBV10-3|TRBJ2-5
CAISESLAGQETQYF
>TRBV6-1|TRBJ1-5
CASSLPQGARGIQPQHF
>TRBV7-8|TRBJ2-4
CASSPLLTGLAKNIQYF
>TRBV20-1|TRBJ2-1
CSAKDLYNEQFF
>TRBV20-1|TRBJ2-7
CSAQIFGTGGLYEQYF
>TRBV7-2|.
CASSLGVLAGGPYEQYF
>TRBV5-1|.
CASSYPRRGNEQFF
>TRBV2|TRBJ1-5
CASSEFLGQGGDQPQHF
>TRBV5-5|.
CASSPRTGEDEQFF
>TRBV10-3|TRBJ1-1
CAISEGRPNTEAFF
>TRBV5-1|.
CASSYGTGGFDEQYF
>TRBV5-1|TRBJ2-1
CASSLALTGYNEQFF
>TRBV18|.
CASSPLFVGGGTYEQYF
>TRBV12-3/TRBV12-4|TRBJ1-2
CASSPGDGNYGYTF
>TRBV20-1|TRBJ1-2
CSATHRDSNYGYTF
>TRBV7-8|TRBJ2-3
CASSLAIGQSTDTQYF
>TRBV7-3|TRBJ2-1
CASSLKSGGGNEQFF
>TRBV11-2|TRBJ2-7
CASSPRIPGNEQYF
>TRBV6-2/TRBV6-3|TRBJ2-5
CASRRGGAQETQYF
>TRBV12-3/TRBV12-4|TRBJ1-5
CASSPDRGGNQPQHF
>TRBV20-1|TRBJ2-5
CSATSGSVAETQYF
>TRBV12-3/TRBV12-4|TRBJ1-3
CASSTGQGGGNTIYF
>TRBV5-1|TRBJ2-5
CASSLGQTQYF
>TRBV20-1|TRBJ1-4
CSATAGQTKEKLFF
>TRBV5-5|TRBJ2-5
CASSLDAGEETQYF
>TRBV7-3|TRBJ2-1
CASSHDRRAHNEQFF
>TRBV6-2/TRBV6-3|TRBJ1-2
CASSYSRGPSGYTF
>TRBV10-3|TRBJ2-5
CAIGSGGAPETQYF
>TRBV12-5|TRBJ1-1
CASGLEGRTEAFF
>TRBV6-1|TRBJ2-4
CASSEFIAKNIQYF
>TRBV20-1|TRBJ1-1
CSAPFRGRGITEAFF
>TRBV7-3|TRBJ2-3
CASQAGGGFTDTQYF
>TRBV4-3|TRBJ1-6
CASSQDTGWLVYPLHF
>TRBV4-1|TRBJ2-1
CASSRGLAGGSLQETQFF
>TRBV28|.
CASRIGLAGGQFEQFF
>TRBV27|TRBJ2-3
CASSAPKDTQYF
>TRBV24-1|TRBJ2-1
CATRRAGGLDEQFF